This T cell receptor beta chain was sequenced during a study of T cells after posttransplantation cyclophosphamide. Cells defined as naive were viable CD3+CD4+ or CD3+CD8+ and CCR7+CD45RA+CD45RO-CD95-CD27+CD28+. Germline CDR1 and CDR2: LNHDA and SQIVND (reference sequence). CDR3 length: 14 amino acids. Trimming left V 10 bases short and J 2 bases short, with 12 bases between. Assay: immunoSEQ multiplex PCR; the TCRdb copy retains only in-frame clones and omits some. The data hold about 20,000 clones, with almost 99% observed a single time. This receptor was taken from a man in his forties in good health, CMV-negative, and a related stem cell transplant donor. The chain links TRBV19 to TRBJ2-6; D unclear. Sequences were obtained from naive CD4+ T cells sorted from PBMCs. The CDR3 here is CATLPVAGANVLTF. The CDR3 region has the DNA TGTGCCACCCTACCCGTTGCTGGGGCCAACGTCCTGACTTTC.